The rows below give T cell receptor beta chains drawn from one sample of a study of blood T cells in healthy people across ages. TCRdb independently ran MiXCR on the 5' RACE reads; one entry per CDR3 protein. The table has hundreds of thousands of distinct CDR3 sequences, about 62% seen once. Sequencing was performed on blood. Every receptor here comes from a man aged 25-45 years in good health. Each CDR3 is given with its conserved first and last residue. The D gene is left open where the match is weak. Some rows have no size entry. The others give once, few or many, or a class for an expanded clone.

d_call: .
clone_size: .
v_call: TRBV20-1
j_call: TRBJ2-1
cdr3_aa: CSAPGNSRDEQFF
cdr3_nt: TGCAGTGCCCCCGGGAACTCCAGGGATGAGCAGTTCTTC

d_call: .
clone_size: .
v_call: TRBV2
j_call: TRBJ1-6
cdr3_aa: CASRGDSRNSPLHF
cdr3_nt: TGTGCCAGCAGGGGAGACAGCAGGAATTCACCCCTCCACTTT

d_call: TRBD1
clone_size: .
v_call: TRBV6-1
j_call: TRBJ1-5
cdr3_aa: CASSENPGTGGQPQHF
cdr3_nt: TGTGCCAGCAGTGAAAACCCGGGGACAGGGGGTCAGCCCCAGCATTTT

d_call: .
clone_size: .
v_call: TRBV12-3/TRBV12-4
j_call: TRBJ2-5
cdr3_aa: CASSVNPPRETQYF
cdr3_nt: TGTGCCAGCAGCGTAAACCCCCCAAGGGAGACCCAGTACTTC

d_call: .
clone_size: .
v_call: TRBV27
j_call: TRBJ2-3
cdr3_aa: CASSLWDAVGTDTQYF
cdr3_nt: TGTGCCAGCAGTTTATGGGACGCCGTGGGCACAGATACGCAGTATTTT

d_call: .
clone_size: .
v_call: TRBV4-3
j_call: TRBJ2-3
cdr3_aa: CASSQETGRGTQYF
cdr3_nt: TGCGCCAGCAGCCAAGAGACGGGACGGGGTACGCAGTATTTT

d_call: .
clone_size: few
v_call: TRBV7-2
j_call: TRBJ2-3
cdr3_aa: CASSSEFGGSVPQYF
cdr3_nt: TGTGCCAGCAGCTCTGAGTTTGGGGGGTCGGTACCGCAGTATTTT

d_call: TRBD2
clone_size: .
v_call: TRBV20-1
j_call: TRBJ2-5
cdr3_aa: CSAPPVGGTLGEQYF
cdr3_nt: TGCAGTGCCCCCCCGGTGGGGGGGACCCTTGGAGAGCAGTACTTC

d_call: .
clone_size: .
v_call: TRBV7-8
j_call: TRBJ2-2
cdr3_aa: CASSLGQTVNTGELFF
cdr3_nt: TGTGCCAGCAGCCTAGGACAGACCGTGAACACCGGGGAGCTGTTTTTT

d_call: .
clone_size: .
v_call: TRBV12-3/TRBV12-4
j_call: TRBJ2-1
cdr3_aa: CASSRQKGEQFF
cdr3_nt: TGTGCCAGCAGTCGGCAAAAGGGTGAGCAGTTCTTC

d_call: TRBD1
clone_size: few
v_call: TRBV7-6
j_call: TRBJ2-5
cdr3_aa: CASSLAPFRDRAETQYF
cdr3_nt: TGTGCCAGCAGCTTAGCCCCGTTCCGGGACAGGGCGGAGACCCAGTACTTC

d_call: .
clone_size: .
v_call: TRBV7-9
j_call: TRBJ1-2
cdr3_aa: CASSFSVGRGSDGYTF
cdr3_nt: TGTGCCAGCAGCTTTTCCGTTGGACGGGGGTCGGATGGCTACACCTTC

d_call: TRBD2
clone_size: .
v_call: TRBV27
j_call: TRBJ2-3
cdr3_aa: CASSFATSGTDTQYF
cdr3_nt: TGTGCCAGCAGTTTCGCGACTAGCGGAACAGATACGCAGTATTTT

d_call: .
clone_size: once
v_call: TRBV5-5
j_call: TRBJ1-6
cdr3_aa: CASSSPGRGPHSPLHF
cdr3_nt: TGTGCCAGCAGCTCGCCGGGTCGCGGGCCCCATTCACCCCTCCACTTT

d_call: .
clone_size: .
v_call: TRBV18
j_call: TRBJ2-5
cdr3_aa: CASSIRREETQYF
cdr3_nt: TGTGCCAGCTCAATCCGGAGAGAAGAGACCCAGTACTTC

d_call: .
clone_size: .
v_call: TRBV6-1
j_call: TRBJ1-5
cdr3_aa: CASSDGSNQPQHF
cdr3_nt: TGTGCCAGCAGTGACGGTTCCAATCAGCCCCAGCATTTT

d_call: .
clone_size: .
v_call: TRBV11-2
j_call: TRBJ1-2
cdr3_aa: CASSAESAGSYTF
cdr3_nt: TGTGCCAGCAGCGCTGAGAGCGCGGGTAGCTACACCTTC

d_call: .
clone_size: many
v_call: TRBV6-2/TRBV6-3
j_call: TRBJ2-1
cdr3_aa: CASSYSMGGGNEQFF
cdr3_nt: TGTGCCAGCAGTTACTCGATGGGGGGCGGAAATGAGCAGTTCTTC

d_call: TRBD2
clone_size: few
v_call: TRBV7-9
j_call: TRBJ2-1
cdr3_aa: CASSSTLAGGPCEQFF
cdr3_nt: TGTGCCAGCAGCTCAACACTGGCGGGAGGGCCGTGTGAGCAGTTCTTC

d_call: TRBD1
clone_size: .
v_call: TRBV9
j_call: TRBJ2-1
cdr3_aa: CASSVQDRAYNEQFF
cdr3_nt: TGTGCCAGCAGCGTACAGGACAGGGCGTACAATGAGCAGTTCTTC

d_call: .
clone_size: .
v_call: TRBV15
j_call: TRBJ2-7
cdr3_aa: CATSRDTGRTYEQYF
cdr3_nt: TGTGCCACCAGCAGGGATACGGGACGGACCTACGAGCAGTACTTC

d_call: .
clone_size: .
v_call: TRBV6-1
j_call: TRBJ2-2
cdr3_aa: CASNWGGGPNTGELFF
cdr3_nt: TGTGCCAGCAACTGGGGTGGGGGGCCGAACACCGGGGAGCTGTTTTTT